These 22 T cell receptor beta chains were sequenced from one sample in a study of blood T cell repertoires in COVID-19 (dated by TCRdb to 2019 to 2021). Preparation of the library involved the immunoSEQ multiplex PCR assay. TCRdb obtained this table from immuneACCESS and retained in-frame rearrangements with V and J assigned. These tables miss some clones; where compared with another copy, unresolved V genes account for less than half of the shortfall, and the remainder is unexplained. Counted in this sample were 250,000 to 350,000 clones; approximately 83% of them appeared once. The ten largest clones represent roughly 4.3% of the sample. Sequenced input: PBMCs or T cells enriched from blood (not recorded which). These receptors were collected from a woman aged 30 to 39 who had recovered from COVID-19.

The V and J genes are TRBV6-1 and TRBJ1-1; 8 nucleotides agree with TRBD1. In germline, CDR1 is MNHNS, CDR2 SASEGT. The CDR3 is 15 residues long. Unmatched junction bases numbered 4, after V lost 1 base and J lost 3 bases. The CDR3 DNA reads TGTGCCAGCAGTGAAGAAACAGGGGGTGACACTGAAGCTTTCTTT. Protein: CASSEETGGDTEAFF.

The chain has TRBV11-2 and TRBJ2-1, with 8 bases identical to TRBD2. J was trimmed by 4 bases and V by 0 bases; bases with no gene match: 2. The germline V gene has CDR1 SGHAT and CDR2 FQNNGV. This CDR3 contains 15 residues. CDR3 in amino acids: CASSLDGGEYNEQFF. The DNA for the CDR3 is TGTGCCAGCAGCTTAGACGGGGGGGAGTACAATGAGCAGTTCTTC. Looking up the rest from reference TRBV11-2 and TRBJ2-1 gives the full variable domain: EAGVAQSPRYKIIEKRQSVAFWCNPISGHATLYWYQQILGQGPKLLIQFQNNGVVDDSQLPKDRFSAERLKGVDSTLKIQPAKLEDSAVYLCASSLDGGEYNEQFFGPGTRLTVL.

This sequence joins TRBV5-6 and TRBJ2-5, with 9 bases aligning to TRBD1. Germline CDR1 and CDR2: SGHDT and YYEEEE. V was clipped by 8 bases and J by 1 base; unmatched bases: 6. CDR3 length: 14 amino acids. CDR3 residues: CASRGQGSQETQYF. The CDR3 DNA reads TGTGCCAGTCGGGGACAGGGCAGCCAAGAGACCCAGTACTTC.

This chain connects TRBV2 to TRBJ1-4, with 7 bases that match TRBD1. The ends lost 6 bases at V and 6 bases at J; junction bases unmatched: 10. Germline V gene lookup returns CDR1 SNHLY and CDR2 FYNNEI. This CDR3 is built from 15 residues. CDR3: CASSYDRVKDEKLFF. As DNA, the CDR3 is TGTGCCAGCAGCTATGACAGGGTCAAGGATGAAAAACTGTTTTTT.

This chain joins TRBV30 and TRBJ2-3, with 12 bases that match TRBD2. The CDR3 is 15 residues long. From germline, CDR1 is GTSNPN and CDR2 SVGIG (reference sequence). After removal of 5 bases from V and 2 bases from J, the junction contained 5 bases not matched to a gene. The CDR3 nucleotides are TGTGCCTGGGTATGGACTAGCGGGATCACAGATACGCAGTATTTT. Translated: CAWVWTSGITDTQYF.

The J gene is TRBJ1-1, the V gene TRBV11-2; D uncertain. The CDR3 extends over 14 amino acids. The germline V and J ends were trimmed by 1 base and 13 bases, with 19 bases remaining between them. CDR1 is SGHAT and CDR2 is FQNNGV in the germline V gene. The CDR3, as DNA: TGTGCCAGCAGCTTAGTAGGCCGGAGGACGAAGGGTTTCTTT. Its translation is CASSLVGRRTKGFF. The variable domain in full, completed from reference TRBV11-2 and TRBJ1-1, reads EAGVAQSPRYKIIEKRQSVAFWCNPISGHATLYWYQQILGQGPKLLIQFQNNGVVDDSQLPKDRFSAERLKGVDSTLKIQPAKLEDSAVYLCASSLVGRRTKGFFGQGTRLTVV.

The V and J genes are TRBV12-3 or TRBV12-4 and TRBJ1-5; D is undetermined. Trimming removed 6 bases from V and 10 bases from J, with 13 bases in between. The length of the CDR3 is 12 residues. In nucleotides, the CDR3 is TGTGCCAGCAGAAGAGAGGGTCAACCCCAGCATTTT. Its protein is CASRREGQPQHF.

This clone was counted only a few times. The chain is built from TRBV15 and TRBJ1-1; 7 positions match TRBD1. The CDR3 extends over 17 amino acids. The germline CDR1 and CDR2 sequences are LNHNV and YYDKDF (reference sequence). Trimming took 4 bases from V and 10 from J; bases not matched to a gene: 21. CDR3 residues: CATSTLGGNRGHLTAFF. The CDR3 DNA follows: TGTGCCACCAGCACTCTAGGGGGCAACAGGGGACACCTGACAGCTTTCTTT.

V and J are TRBV2 and TRBJ2-2; 9 bases are a match to TRBD2. The CDR3 has 14 amino acids. Germline loops: CDR1 SNHLY, CDR2 FYNNEI. V was pared by 8 bases and J by 0 bases, with 1 base of the junction left unmatched. The CDR3 sequence is CASASGTNTGELFF. Here the CDR3 DNA reads TGTGCCAGCGCTAGCGGGACGAACACCGGGGAGCTGTTTTTT.

J is TRBJ1-2 and V is TRBV28, with D unresolved. The CDR3 is 14 amino acids. V lost 3 bases and J lost 2, with 10 bases in between. CDR1 is MDHEN, CDR2 SYDVKM, per germline. CDR3 residues: CASSFLATNYGYTF. DNA for the CDR3: TGTGCCAGCAGTTTCCTCGCGACAAACTATGGCTACACCTTC.

The rearrangement uses TRBV11-2 and TRBJ2-3; D gene ambiguous. V dropped 0 bases and J dropped 7 bases, with 11 bases sitting between them. There are 14 residues in the CDR3. CDR1 SGHAT and CDR2 FQNNGV come from the germline V gene. CDR3 residues: CASSLEATPHTQYF. The CDR3 DNA is TGTGCCAGCAGCTTAGAAGCTACGCCACATACGCAGTATTTT.

J is TRBJ1-6 and V is TRBV2; TRBD1 is a possible D gene (5 bases). Trimming stripped 6 bases from V and 7 bases from J, with 16 bases between. Germline lookup yields CDR1 SNHLY and CDR2 FYNNEI. The CDR3 has 15 amino acids. The CDR3 is CASSGDSGANSPLHF. DNA for the CDR3: TGTGCCAGCAGCGGGGACTCTGGAGCAAATTCACCCCTCCACTTT.

The rearrangement joins TRBV2 to TRBJ1-6, with D maybe TRBD1 (6 bases). Germline V CDR1 and CDR2: SNHLY, FYNNEI. The CDR3 has 15 amino acids. V lost 9 bases and J 6 bases, leaving 18 bases between the germline ends. CDR3 coding DNA: TGTGCCAGTAGGGGCGGCCAGGGGATTAATTCACCCCTCCACTTT. Translated, it gives CASRGGQGINSPLHF.

The chain links TRBV5-1 to TRBJ2-3, with D possibly being TRBD1 (6 bases). The germline V and J ends were trimmed by 5 bases and 1 base, with 11 bases remaining between them. Germline-derived CDR1 and CDR2 are SGHRS and YFSETQ. The CDR3 is 14 residues long. CDR3 in DNA: TGCGCCAGCAGTCCGGACAGCGGCACAGATACGCAGTATTTT. Translated: CASSPDSGTDTQYF. Filled out from reference TRBV5-1 and TRBJ2-3, the complete variable domain reads KAGVTQTPRYLIKTRGQQVTLSCSPISGHRSVSWYQQTPGQGLQFLFEYFSETQRNKGNFPGRFSGRQFSNSRSEMNVSTLELGDSALYLCASSPDSGTDTQYFGPGTRLTVL.

This chain links TRBV5-4 with TRBJ2-1; possible D gene TRBD2, 5 bases. Trimming removed 0 bases at V and 0 bases at J, with 10 bases between. This CDR3 has 16 residues. The germline CDR1 and CDR2 sequences are SGHNT and YYREEE (reference sequence). DNA for the CDR3: TGTGCCAGCAGCTTGGAGAAAGGACTCTCCTACAATGAGCAGTTCTTC. Protein product: CASSLEKGLSYNEQFF.

This chain joins TRBV28 and TRBJ1-2; D ambiguous. The CDR3 extends over 10 amino acids. Germline-derived CDR1 and CDR2 are MDHEN and SYDVKM. Between the trimmed V and J ends, which lost 4 bases and 6 bases, there was a span of 3 bases. The CDR3 DNA sequence: TGTGCCAGCAGTTCCGATGGCTACACCTTC. This encodes CASSSDGYTF.

The chain couples TRBV5-8 to TRBJ2-4; D possibly corresponds to TRBD2 (6 bases). The CDR3 covers 20 residues. Looked up from germline, CDR1 is SGHTS and CDR2 is YDEGEE. Trimming removed 0 bases from V and 0 bases from J, with 22 bases in between. Here the CDR3 reads CASSLGGAPYGRLAKNIQYF. CDR3 in DNA: TGTGCCAGCAGCTTGGGAGGGGCGCCGTACGGGAGACTAGCCAAAAACATTCAGTACTTC.

This clone has only one observation. The V and J genes are TRBV18 and TRBJ1-5; TRBD1 agrees at 10 bases. The V gene's germline CDR1 is KGHSH and CDR2 LQKENI. J lost 6 bases, V lost 8 bases, and 7 bases had no gene match. The CDR3 is 14 amino acids. This CDR3 is CASGPGQGFQPQHF. The CDR3 DNA reads TGTGCCAGCGGCCCGGGACAGGGGTTTCAGCCCCAGCATTTT.

The chain recombines TRBV11-2 with TRBJ1-6; perhaps TRBD1 as D (6 bases). The V end was cut by 5 bases, the J end by 8 bases, with 16 bases between. There are 15 residues in the CDR3. Germline V gene lookup returns CDR1 SGHAT and CDR2 FQNNGV. CDR3: CASSPLQGRDSPLHF. CDR3 sequence (DNA): TGTGCCAGCAGCCCACTCCAGGGGCGGGATTCACCCCTCCACTTT. The variable domain in full, completed from reference TRBV11-2 and TRBJ1-6, reads EAGVAQSPRYKIIEKRQSVAFWCNPISGHATLYWYQQILGQGPKLLIQFQNNGVVDDSQLPKDRFSAERLKGVDSTLKIQPAKLEDSAVYLCASSPLQGRDSPLHFGNGTRLTVT.

The rearrangement joins TRBV7-3 to TRBJ2-3, with 9 bases lining up with TRBD2. This CDR3 contains 15 residues. The ends lost 3 bases at V and 6 bases at J; junction bases unmatched: 7. Germline V gives CDR1 SGHTA, CDR2 FQGTGA. The CDR3 here is CASSFLAGVWDTQYF. The CDR3 DNA follows: TGTGCCAGCAGCTTCTTAGCGGGAGTATGGGATACGCAGTATTTT.

This clone was counted once. The chain uses TRBV7-9 and TRBJ2-3, with D maybe TRBD2 (6 bases). Germline CDR1 reads SEHNR; CDR2 reads FQNEAQ (reference sequence). There are 14 residues in the CDR3. The V and J ends lost 6 bases and 4 bases respectively, with 14 bases between them. CDR3 loop: CASSNLAGSDTQYF. The CDR3 region has the DNA TGTGCCAGCAGTAATCTGGCGGGATCAGATACGCAGTATTTT.

The chain combines TRBV11-2 with TRBJ2-7; 7 nucleotides agree with TRBD1. The CDR3 is 15 residues long. J was trimmed by 2 bases and V by 3 bases; bases with no gene match: 7. CDR1 and CDR2 (germline): SGHAT, FQNNGV. The CDR3 nucleotides read TGTGCCAGCAGCTTTCCGGGACAGACACCCTACGAGCAGTACTTC. Translating it yields CASSFPGQTPYEQYF.